This paragraph covers one T cell receptor (beta chain) sequence. The antigen remains unidentified. The sample belongs to a study of cytomegalovirus exposure and HLA in healthy donors. Notes on the study in general: For presence/absence analyses, sequencing depth was assumed to be roughly uniform across donors. Most TCR beta V segments were productive about 90% or about 30% of the time in an earlier analysis. Judged likely to be a sequencing artifact was a cluster of highly shared sequence variants. Most TCR sequences showed up rarely, but some public TCRs showed up in many donors.

Vbeta (60) and Jbeta (13) primers were used in the PCR. Method: immunoSEQ multiplex PCR; TCRdb's copy keeps in-frame clones and lacks some. Among roughly 100,000 clones listed, 64% were seen once. Germline-derived CDR1 and CDR2 are MDHEN and SYDVKM. With 6 bases clipped from V and 4 bases from J, the junction kept 11 bases outside the gene matches. The CDR3 totals 15 residues. The sample taken for sequencing was PBMCs. V gene TRBV28 combines with J gene TRBJ2-7; 8 bases map to TRBD1. The clonotype originates from a man between 60 and 75 years old in good health and CMV-seronegative. CDR3 region: CASSPGQVDGYEQYF. The CDR3 DNA follows: TGTGCCAGCAGCCCGGGACAGGTTGATGGGTACGAGCAGTACTTC.